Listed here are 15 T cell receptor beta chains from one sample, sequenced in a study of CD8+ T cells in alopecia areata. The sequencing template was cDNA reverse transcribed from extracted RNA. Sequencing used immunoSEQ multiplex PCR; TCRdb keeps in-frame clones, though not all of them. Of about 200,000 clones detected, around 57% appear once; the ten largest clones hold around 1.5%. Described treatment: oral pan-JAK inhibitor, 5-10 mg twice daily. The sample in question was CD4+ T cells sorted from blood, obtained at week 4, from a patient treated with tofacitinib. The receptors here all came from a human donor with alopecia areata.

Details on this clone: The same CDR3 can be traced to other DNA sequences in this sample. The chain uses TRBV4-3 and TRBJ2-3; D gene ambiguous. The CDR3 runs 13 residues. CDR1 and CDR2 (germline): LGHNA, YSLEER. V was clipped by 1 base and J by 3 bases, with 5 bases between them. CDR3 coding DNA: TGCGCCAGCAGCCAAGTAGGGACAGATACGCAGTATTTT. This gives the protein CASSQVGTDTQYF.

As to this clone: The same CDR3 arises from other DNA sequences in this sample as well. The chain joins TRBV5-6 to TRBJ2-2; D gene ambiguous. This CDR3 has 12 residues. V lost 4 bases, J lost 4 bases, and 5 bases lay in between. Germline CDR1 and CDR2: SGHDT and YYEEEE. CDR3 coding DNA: TGTGCCAGCAGCCTCTCCACCGGGGAGCTGTTTTTT. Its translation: CASSLSTGELFF.

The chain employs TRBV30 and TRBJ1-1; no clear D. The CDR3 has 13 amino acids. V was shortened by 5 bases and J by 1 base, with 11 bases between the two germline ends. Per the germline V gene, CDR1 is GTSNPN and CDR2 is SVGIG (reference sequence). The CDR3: CAWGSGTNTEAFF. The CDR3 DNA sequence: TGTGCCTGGGGTTCTGGCACGAACACTGAAGCTTTCTTT.

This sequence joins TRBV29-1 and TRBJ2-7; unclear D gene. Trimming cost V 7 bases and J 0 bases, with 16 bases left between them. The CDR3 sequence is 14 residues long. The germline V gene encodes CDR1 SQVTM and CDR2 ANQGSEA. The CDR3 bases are TGCAGCGCCGCAACAGTGGTGCGCTCCTACGAGCAGTACTTC. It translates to CSAATVVRSYEQYF.

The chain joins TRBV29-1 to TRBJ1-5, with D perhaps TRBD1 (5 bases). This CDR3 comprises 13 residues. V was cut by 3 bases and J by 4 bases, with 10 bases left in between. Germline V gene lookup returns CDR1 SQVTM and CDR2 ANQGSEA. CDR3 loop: CSVDSGPNQPQHF. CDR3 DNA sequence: TGCAGCGTTGACTCGGGGCCTAATCAGCCCCAGCATTTT. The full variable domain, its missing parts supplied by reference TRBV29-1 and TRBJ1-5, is SAVISQKPSRDICQRGTSLTIQCQVDSQVTMMFWYRQQPGQSLTLIATANQGSEATYESGFVIDKFPISRPNLTFSTLTVSNMSPEDSSIYLCSVDSGPNQPQHFGDGTRLSIL.

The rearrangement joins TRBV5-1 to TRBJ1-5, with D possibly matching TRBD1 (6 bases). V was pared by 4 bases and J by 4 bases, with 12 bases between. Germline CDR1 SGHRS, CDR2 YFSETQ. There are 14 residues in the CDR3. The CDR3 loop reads CASSPDSFNQPQHF. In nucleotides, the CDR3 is TGCGCCAGCAGCCCGGACAGCTTTAATCAGCCCCAGCATTTT. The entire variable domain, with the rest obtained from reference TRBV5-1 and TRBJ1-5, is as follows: KAGVTQTPRYLIKTRGQQVTLSCSPISGHRSVSWYQQTPGQGLQFLFEYFSETQRNKGNFPGRFSGRQFSNSRSEMNVSTLELGDSALYLCASSPDSFNQPQHFGDGTRLSIL.

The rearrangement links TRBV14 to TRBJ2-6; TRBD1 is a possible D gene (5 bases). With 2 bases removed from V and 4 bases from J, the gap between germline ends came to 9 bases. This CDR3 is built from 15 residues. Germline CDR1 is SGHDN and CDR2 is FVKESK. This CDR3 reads CASSQRRAGANVLTF. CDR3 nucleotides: TGTGCCAGCAGCCAACGCAGGGCCGGGGCCAACGTCCTGACTTTC. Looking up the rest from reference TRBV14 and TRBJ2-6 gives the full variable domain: EAGVTQFPSHSVIEKGQTVTLRCDPISGHDNLYWYRRVMGKEIKFLLHFVKESKQDESGMPNNRFLAERTGGTYSTLKVQPAELEDSGVYFCASSQRRAGANVLTFGAGSRLTVL.

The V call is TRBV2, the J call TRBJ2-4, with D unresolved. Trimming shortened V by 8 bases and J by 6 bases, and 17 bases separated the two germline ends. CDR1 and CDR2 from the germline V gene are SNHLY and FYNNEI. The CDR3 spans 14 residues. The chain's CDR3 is CASSASAQINIQYF. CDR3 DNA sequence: TGTGCCAGCTCGGCCTCAGCCCAAATAAACATTCAGTACTTC.

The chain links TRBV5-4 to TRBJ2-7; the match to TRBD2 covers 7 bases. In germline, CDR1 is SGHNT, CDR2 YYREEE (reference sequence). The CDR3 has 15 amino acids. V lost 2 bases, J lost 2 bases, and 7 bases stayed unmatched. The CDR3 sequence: CASSFGLDVTYEQYF. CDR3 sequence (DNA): TGTGCCAGCAGCTTCGGACTAGACGTTACCTACGAGCAGTACTTC.

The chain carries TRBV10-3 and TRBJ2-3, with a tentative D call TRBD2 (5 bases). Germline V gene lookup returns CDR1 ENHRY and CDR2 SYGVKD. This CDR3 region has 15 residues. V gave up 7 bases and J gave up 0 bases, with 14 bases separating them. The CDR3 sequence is CAIKEGSASTDTQYF. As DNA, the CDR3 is TGTGCCATCAAGGAAGGGAGTGCTAGCACAGATACGCAGTATTTT.

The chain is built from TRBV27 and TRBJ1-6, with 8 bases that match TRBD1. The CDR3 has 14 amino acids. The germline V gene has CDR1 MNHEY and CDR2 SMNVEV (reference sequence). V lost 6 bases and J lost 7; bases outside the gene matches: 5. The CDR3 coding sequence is TGTGCCAGCAGCACCGGACAGGGAAATTCACCCCTCCACTTT. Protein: CASSTGQGNSPLHF.

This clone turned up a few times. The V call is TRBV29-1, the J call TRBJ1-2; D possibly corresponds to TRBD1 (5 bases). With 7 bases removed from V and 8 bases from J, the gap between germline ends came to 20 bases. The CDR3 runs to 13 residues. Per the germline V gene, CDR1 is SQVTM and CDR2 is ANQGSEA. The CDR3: CSANGALLSGYTF. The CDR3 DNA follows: TGCAGCGCGAATGGGGCTCTCTTATCCGGCTACACCTTC.

Written as DNA, the CDR3 is TGTGCCAGCAGACGGACAGCCATGACCGGGGAGCTGTTTTTT. Protein sequence: CASRRTAMTGELFF. The chain combines TRBV7-2 with TRBJ2-2; D is possibly TRBD1 (6 bases). CDR3 length: 14 amino acids. The V gene lost 6 bases and the J gene lost 5 bases, with 13 bases spanning the gap. Germline V gene lookup returns CDR1 SGHTA and CDR2 FQGNSA. The entire variable domain, with the rest obtained from reference TRBV7-2 and TRBJ2-2, is as follows: GAGVSQSPSNKVTEKGKDVELRCDPISGHTALYWYRQSLGQGLEFLIYFQGNSAPDKSGLPSDRFSAERTGGSVSTLTIQRTQQEDSAVYLCASRRTAMTGELFFGEGSRLTVL.

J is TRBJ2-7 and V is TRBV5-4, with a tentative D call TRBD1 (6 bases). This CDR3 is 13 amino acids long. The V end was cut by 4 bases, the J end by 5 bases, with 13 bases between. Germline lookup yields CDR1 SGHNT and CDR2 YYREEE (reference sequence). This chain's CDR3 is CASSTSGANEQYF. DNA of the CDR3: TGTGCCAGCAGCACCTCAGGGGCCAACGAGCAGTACTTC.

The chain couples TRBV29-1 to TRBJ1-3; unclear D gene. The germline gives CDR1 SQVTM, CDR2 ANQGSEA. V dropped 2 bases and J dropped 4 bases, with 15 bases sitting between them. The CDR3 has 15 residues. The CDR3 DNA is TGCAGCGTTGAAAACTTAAGTCCTAACGGAAACACCATATATTTT. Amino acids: CSVENLSPNGNTIYF. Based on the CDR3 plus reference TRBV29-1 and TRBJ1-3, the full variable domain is SAVISQKPSRDICQRGTSLTIQCQVDSQVTMMFWYRQQPGQSLTLIATANQGSEATYESGFVIDKFPISRPNLTFSTLTVSNMSPEDSSIYLCSVENLSPNGNTIYFGEGSWLTVV.